The text below deals with one T cell receptor (beta chain). The trim removed 5 bases at V and 3 bases at J, leaving 5 bases unmatched. The CDR3 extends over 15 amino acids. Looked up from germline, CDR1 is SEHNR and CDR2 is FQNEAQ (reference sequence). Investigators divided CD4+ cells into CD45RA+ naive and CD45RA-negative memory subsets. This sample is part of a study of shared clonotypes between healthy human individuals. The assay was immunoSEQ multiplex PCR, and TCRdb's table has in-frame clones only and misses some. The sample has hundreds of thousands of clones; 55% to 85% are singletons. Sequencing was done on a sample of memory CD4+ T cells sorted from blood. The subset was: CD45RA-negative fraction. The receptor was isolated from a woman aged 30 to 39 in good health. This rearrangement joins TRBV7-9 to TRBJ1-1; 11 bases match TRBD1. For the CDR3, the DNA is TGTGCCAGCAGCCCGGACAGGGGGCTGGACACTGAAGCTTTCTTT. Translation gives CASSPDRGLDTEAFF.